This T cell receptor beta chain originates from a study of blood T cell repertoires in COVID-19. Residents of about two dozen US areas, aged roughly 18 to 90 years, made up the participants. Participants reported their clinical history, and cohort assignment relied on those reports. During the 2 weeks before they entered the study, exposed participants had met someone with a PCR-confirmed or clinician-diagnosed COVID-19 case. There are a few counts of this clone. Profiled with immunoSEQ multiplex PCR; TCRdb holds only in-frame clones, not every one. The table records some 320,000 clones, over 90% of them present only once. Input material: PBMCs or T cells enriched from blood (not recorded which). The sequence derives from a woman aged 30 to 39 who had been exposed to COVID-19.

CDR3 residues: CASRPDRVAEKLFF. The CDR3 DNA follows: TGCGCCAGCAGACCCGACAGGGTGGCTGAAAAACTGTTTTTT. The chain couples TRBV5-1 to TRBJ1-4; 7 bases match TRBD1. Trimming cost V 5 bases and J 7 bases; bases outside gene matches: 8. There are 14 residues in the CDR3. The germline gives CDR1 SGHRS, CDR2 YFSETQ.